Each of the 17 T cell receptor beta chains below was sequenced from the same sample in a study of control samples from healthy donors and cancer patients. Assay: immunoSEQ multiplex PCR; the TCRdb copy retains only in-frame clones and omits some. The sample records over 70,000 clones, roughly nine tenths being singletons. Sequencing input: PBMCs. Every receptor here comes from a woman in her 50s with colorectal cancer.

This chain uses TRBV3-1 (or the pseudogene TRBV3-2) with TRBJ1-1; D uncertain. Per germline, CDR1 LGHDT and CDR2 YNNKEL (reference sequence). This CDR3 is 13 amino acids long. V lost 5 bases and J 2 bases, leaving 9 bases between the germline ends. The CDR3 is CASSTDGNTEAFF. Here the CDR3 DNA reads TGTGCCAGCAGCACGGACGGAAACACTGAAGCTTTCTTT.

This sequence joins TRBV19 and TRBJ1-4; 7 bases match TRBD1. The CDR3 is made up of 15 amino acids. Looked up from germline, CDR1 is LNHDA and CDR2 is SQIVND (reference sequence). Unmatched junction bases numbered 7, after V lost 7 bases and J lost 2 bases. CDR3 DNA sequence: TGTGCCAGTAAAACACAGGGGTCGACTAATGAAAAACTGTTTTTT. This gives the protein CASKTQGSTNEKLFF.

This chain uses TRBV6-5 with TRBJ2-2; D is ambiguous. The germline gives CDR1 MNHEY, CDR2 SVGAGI. The CDR3 consists of 13 residues. The V gene lost 7 bases and the J gene lost 7 bases, with 13 bases spanning the gap. The CDR3 DNA follows: TGTGCCAGCATCCCAGGTGGGGTCGGGGAGCTGTTTTTT. It yields the protein CASIPGGVGELFF.

This sequence joins TRBV5-1 and TRBJ2-3, with D hard to call. Germline V gene data show CDR1 as SGHRS and CDR2 as YFSETQ. The CDR3 is 16 residues long. The V gene lost 1 base and the J gene lost 1 base, with 13 bases spanning the gap. CDR3 nucleotides: TGCGCCAGCAGCTTGAGCTCCTACCCTCGCACAGATACGCAGTATTTT. This gives the protein CASSLSSYPRTDTQYF.

The chain employs TRBV18 and TRBJ2-1; maybe TRBD1 (6 bases). The CDR3 length is 17 residues. V lost 3 bases to trimming and J lost 4 bases, with 19 bases between them. Per the germline V gene, CDR1 is KGHSH and CDR2 is LQKENI. The chain's CDR3 is CASSPLEGESVYNEQFF. Here the CDR3 DNA reads TGTGCCAGCTCACCCCTAGAGGGGGAATCTGTGTACAATGAGCAGTTCTTC.

This chain uses TRBV6-5 with TRBJ2-7; D call uncertain. The CDR3 covers 11 residues. The germline V and J ends were trimmed by 7 bases and 3 bases, with 7 bases remaining between them. Germline V lookup: CDR1 MNHEY, CDR2 SVGAGI. The CDR3 is CASKDHYEQYV. In DNA, the CDR3 is TGTGCCAGCAAGGACCACTACGAGCAGTACGTC.

This clone was observed a few times. The chain uses TRBV15 and TRBJ1-5, with D possibly TRBD1 on 5 matching bases. In germline, CDR1 is LNHNV, CDR2 YYDKDF (reference sequence). This CDR3 is built from 12 residues. Deletions cut 4 bases from V and 6 bases from J, with 7 bases between. The CDR3 spells CATSIDSQPQHF. For the CDR3, the DNA is TGTGCCACCAGCATTGACAGTCAGCCCCAGCATTTT.

The genes are TRBV28 and TRBJ2-7; no firm D call. This CDR3 has 15 amino acids. CDR1 and CDR2 (germline): MDHEN, SYDVKM. The ends were cut back, 10 bases at V and 3 bases at J, with 22 bases in the middle. The CDR3 DNA reads TGTGCCACCTCAACGGCCTTCCGTTCTCTCTACGAGCAGTACGTC. Translated, it gives CATSTAFRSLYEQYV.

V is TRBV30 and J is TRBJ1-3; no firm D call. There are 14 residues in the CDR3. Germline CDR1 is GTSNPN and CDR2 is SVGIG (reference sequence). Trimming shortened V by 0 bases and J by 0 bases, and 6 bases separated the two germline ends. CDR3 loop: CAWSVAVSGNTIYF. The CDR3 nucleotides are TGTGCCTGGAGTGTAGCGGTCTCTGGAAACACCATATATTTT.

The rearrangement links TRBV6-5 to TRBJ2-5, with TRBD2 identical over 12 bases. This CDR3 is built from 14 residues. The V gene's germline CDR1 is MNHEY and CDR2 SVGAGI. Trimming at V came to 11 bases and at J to 5 bases, leaving 9 bases not matched to a gene. The CDR3 loop is CAGSSGGGLETQYF. The CDR3 DNA reads as TGTGCCGGCTCTAGCGGGGGGGGTTTGGAGACCCAGTACTTC.

This clone has a single count. V and J are TRBV2 and TRBJ2-7, with 9 nucleotides matching TRBD1. From germline, CDR1 is SNHLY and CDR2 FYNNEI. V shed 3 bases and J 6 bases; nucleotides not matched to a gene: 0. CDR3 length equals 12 residues. The CDR3 is CASSETGGEQYV. The DNA of the CDR3 is TGTGCCAGCAGTGAGACAGGGGGCGAGCAGTACGTC.

The chain uses TRBV27 and TRBJ1-3, with D unclear. Trimming left V 6 bases short and J 6 bases short, with 15 bases between. Germline V lookup: CDR1 MNHEY, CDR2 SMNVEV (reference sequence). The CDR3 is made up of 14 amino acids. CDR3 DNA sequence: TGTGCCAGCAGCCTGACCGGTCCTACAAACACCATATATTTT. This codes for CASSLTGPTNTIYF.

This clone came up a few times. The chain carries TRBV11-3 and TRBJ2-5; TRBD1 matches at 7 bases. Germline CDR1 is SGHNT and CDR2 is YENEEA. Trimming cost V 1 base and J 2 bases; bases outside gene matches: 4. The CDR3 covers 15 residues. The CDR3 DNA reads TGTGCCAGCAGCTTAGGGGGACAGTCTCAAGAGACCCAGTACTTC. Protein sequence: CASSLGGQSQETQYF. Filled out from reference TRBV11-3 and TRBJ2-5, the complete variable domain reads EAGVVQSPRYKIIEKKQPVAFWCNPISGHNTLYWYLQNLGQGPELLIRYENEEAVDDSQLPKDRFSAERLKGVDSTLKIQPAELGDSAVYLCASSLGGQSQETQYFGPGTRLLVL.

On this clone itself: Given the absence of the conserved phenylalanine or tryptophan at the CDR3 end, a read error is likely. No DNA is shown, since the ends of the CDR3 on it are uncertain; the CDR3 is the one TCRdb lists. The genes are TRBV21-1 and TRBJ1-6; the table's D gene call, TRBD1, was not cross checked with the DNA. TRBV21-1 counts as a pseudogene. The CDR3 spans 8 residues, counting both ends. This CDR3 is CASSKGGH.

This rearrangement joins TRBV5-1 to TRBJ1-2, with TRBD1 identical over 7 bases. The CDR3 has 15 residues. Unmatched junction bases numbered 6, after V lost 4 bases and J lost 0 bases. Germline CDR1 reads SGHRS; CDR2 reads YFSETQ. The CDR3 DNA reads as TGCGCCAGCAGCCGAGGGACAGACCCTAACTATGGCTACACCTTC. This translates into CASSRGTDPNYGYTF.

The rearrangement joins TRBV27 to TRBJ1-6; D is undetermined. The length of the CDR3 is 14 residues. Germline CDR1 and CDR2: MNHEY and SMNVEV (reference sequence). V lost 2 bases and J 3 bases, leaving 5 bases between the germline ends. CDR3 loop: CASSLRHYNSPLHF. In nucleotides, the CDR3 is TGTGCCAGCAGTTTACGTCACTATAATTCACCCCTCCACTTT.

The rearrangement uses TRBV6-5 and TRBJ1-6; no clear D gene. The CDR3 runs 16 residues. In germline, CDR1 is MNHEY, CDR2 SVGAGI. Trimming removed 2 bases at V and 9 bases at J, with 17 bases between. The CDR3 bases are TGTGCCAGCAGTTACGAGGGTTCTGGGATCGGTTCACCCCTCCACTTT. Residues: CASSYEGSGIGSPLHF.